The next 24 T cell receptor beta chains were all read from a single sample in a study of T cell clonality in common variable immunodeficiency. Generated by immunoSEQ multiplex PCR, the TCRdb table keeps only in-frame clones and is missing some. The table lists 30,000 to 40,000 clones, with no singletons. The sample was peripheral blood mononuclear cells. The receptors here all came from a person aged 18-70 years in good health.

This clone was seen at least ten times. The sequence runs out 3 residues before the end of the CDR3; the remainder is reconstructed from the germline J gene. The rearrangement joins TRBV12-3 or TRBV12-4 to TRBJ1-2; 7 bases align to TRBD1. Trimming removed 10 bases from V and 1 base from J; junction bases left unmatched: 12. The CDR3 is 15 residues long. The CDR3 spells CAITPSGGGNYGYTF. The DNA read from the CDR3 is TGTGCCATCACCCCCTCAGGGGGAGGTAACTATGGC.

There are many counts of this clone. The sequenced CDR3 bases are TGCGCCAGCAGCTCGGAAGGGGGGGGTAATGAG. It translates to CASSSEGGGNE. The full CDR3 protein is CASSSEGGGNEQFF. This sequence joins TRBV5-1 and TRBJ2-1, with D perhaps TRBD2 (7 bases). The CDR3 extends 3 residues past the end of the read, so its final part is completed from the germline J gene. The CDR3 loop spans 14 amino acids. Trimming pared 3 bases from V and 7 bases from J, leaving 14 bases between. CDR1 and CDR2 (germline): SGHRS, YFSETQ.

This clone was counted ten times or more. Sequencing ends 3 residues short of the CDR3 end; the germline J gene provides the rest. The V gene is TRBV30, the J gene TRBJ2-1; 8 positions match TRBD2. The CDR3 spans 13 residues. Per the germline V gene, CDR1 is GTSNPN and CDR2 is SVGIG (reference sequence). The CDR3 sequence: CAQLGLARGEQFF. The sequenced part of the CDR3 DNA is TGTGCACAGCTAGGACTAGCCAGGGGTGAG. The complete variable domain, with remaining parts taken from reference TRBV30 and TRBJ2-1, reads SQTIHQWPATLVQPVGSPLSLECTVEGTSNPNLYWYRQAAGRGLQLLFYSVGIGQISSEVPQNLSASRPQDRQFILSSKKLLLSDSGFYLCAQLGLARGEQFFGPGTRLTVL.

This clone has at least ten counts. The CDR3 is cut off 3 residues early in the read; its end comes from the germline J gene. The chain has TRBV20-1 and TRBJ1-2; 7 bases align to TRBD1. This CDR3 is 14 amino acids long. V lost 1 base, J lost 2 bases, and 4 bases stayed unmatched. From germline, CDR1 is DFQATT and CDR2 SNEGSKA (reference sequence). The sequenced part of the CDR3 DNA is TGCAGTGCTAGAGGGGGACAGCTCAACTATGGC. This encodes CSARGGQLNYG. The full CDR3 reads CSARGGQLNYGYTF.

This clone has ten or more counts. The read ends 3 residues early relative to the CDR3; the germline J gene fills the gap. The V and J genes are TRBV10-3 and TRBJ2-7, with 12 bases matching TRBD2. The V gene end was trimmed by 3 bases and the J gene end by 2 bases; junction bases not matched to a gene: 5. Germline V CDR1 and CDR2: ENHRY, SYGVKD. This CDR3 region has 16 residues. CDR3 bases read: TGTGCCATCAGTGATAAAGGACTAGCGGGGACCTACGAG. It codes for CAISDKGLAGTYE. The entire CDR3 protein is CAISDKGLAGTYEQYF.

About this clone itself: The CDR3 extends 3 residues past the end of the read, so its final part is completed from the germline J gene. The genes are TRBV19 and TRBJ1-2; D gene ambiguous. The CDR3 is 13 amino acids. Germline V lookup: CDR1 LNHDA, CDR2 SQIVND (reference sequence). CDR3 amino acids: CASGRQASYDYTF. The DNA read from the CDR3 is TGTGCCAGTGGAAGGCAGGCCTCCTACGAC.

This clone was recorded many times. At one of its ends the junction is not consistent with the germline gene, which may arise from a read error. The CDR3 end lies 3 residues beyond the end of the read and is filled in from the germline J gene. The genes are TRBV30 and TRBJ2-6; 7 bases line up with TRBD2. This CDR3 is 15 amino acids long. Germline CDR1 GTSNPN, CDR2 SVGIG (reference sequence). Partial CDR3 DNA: TGTGCCTGGGCCGGGGGGTCCTCTGGGGCCAACATC. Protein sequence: CAWAGGSSGANI. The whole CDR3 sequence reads CAWAGGSSGANILTF.

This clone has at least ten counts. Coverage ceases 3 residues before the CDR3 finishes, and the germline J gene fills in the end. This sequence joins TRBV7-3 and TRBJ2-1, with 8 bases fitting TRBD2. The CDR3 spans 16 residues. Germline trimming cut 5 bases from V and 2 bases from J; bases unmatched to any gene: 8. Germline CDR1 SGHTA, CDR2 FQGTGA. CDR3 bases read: TGTGCCAGCAGCCCCAGCGGGAGAGGCACCTACAATGAG. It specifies CASSPSGRGTYNE. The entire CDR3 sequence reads CASSPSGRGTYNEQFF. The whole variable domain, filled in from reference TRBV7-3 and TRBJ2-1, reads GAGVSQTPSNKVTEKGKYVELRCDPISGHTALYWYRQSLGQGPEFLIYFQGTGAADDSGLPNDRFFAVRPEGSVSTLKIQRTERGDSAVYLCASSPSGRGTYNEQFFGPGTRLTVL.

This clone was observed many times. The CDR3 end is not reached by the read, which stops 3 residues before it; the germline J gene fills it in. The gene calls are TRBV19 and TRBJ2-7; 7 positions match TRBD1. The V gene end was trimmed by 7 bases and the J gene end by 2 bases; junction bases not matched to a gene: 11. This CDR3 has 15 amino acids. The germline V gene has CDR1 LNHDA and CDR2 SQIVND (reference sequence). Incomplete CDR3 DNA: TGTGCCAGTACCCCGGGAAAGGGGGCGGCCTACGAG. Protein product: CASTPGKGAAYE. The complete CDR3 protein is CASTPGKGAAYEQYF.

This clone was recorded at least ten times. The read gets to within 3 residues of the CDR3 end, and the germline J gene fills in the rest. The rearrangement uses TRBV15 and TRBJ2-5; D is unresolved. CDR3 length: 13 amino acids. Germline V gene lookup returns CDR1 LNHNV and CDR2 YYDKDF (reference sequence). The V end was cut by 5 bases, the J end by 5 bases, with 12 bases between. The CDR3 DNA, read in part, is TGTGCCACCAGCCGCGACACGTGGGAGACC. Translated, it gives CATSRDTWET. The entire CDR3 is CATSRDTWETQYF.

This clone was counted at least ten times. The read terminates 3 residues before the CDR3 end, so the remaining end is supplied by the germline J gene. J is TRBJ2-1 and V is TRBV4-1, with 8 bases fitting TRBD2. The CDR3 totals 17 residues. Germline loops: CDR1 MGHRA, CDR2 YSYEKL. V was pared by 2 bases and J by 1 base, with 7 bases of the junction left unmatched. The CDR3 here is CASSQSSGGPSYNEQFF. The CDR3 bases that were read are TGCGCCAGCAGCCAATCAAGCGGGGGCCCATCCTACAATGAG.

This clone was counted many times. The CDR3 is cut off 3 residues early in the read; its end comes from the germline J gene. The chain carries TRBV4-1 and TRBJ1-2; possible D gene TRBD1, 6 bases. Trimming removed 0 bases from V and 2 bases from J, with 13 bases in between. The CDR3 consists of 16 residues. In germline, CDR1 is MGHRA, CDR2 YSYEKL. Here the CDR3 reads CASSQEIGQLNYGYTF. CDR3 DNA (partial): TGCGCCAGCAGCCAAGAGATTGGACAGCTCAACTATGGC.

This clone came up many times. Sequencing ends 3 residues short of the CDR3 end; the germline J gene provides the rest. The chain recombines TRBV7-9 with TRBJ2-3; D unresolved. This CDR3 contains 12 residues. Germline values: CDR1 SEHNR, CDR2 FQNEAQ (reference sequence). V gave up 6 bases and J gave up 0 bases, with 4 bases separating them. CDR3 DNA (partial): TGTGCCAGCAGTCGGAGCACAGATACG. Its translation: CASSRSTDT. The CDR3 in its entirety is CASSRSTDTQYF.

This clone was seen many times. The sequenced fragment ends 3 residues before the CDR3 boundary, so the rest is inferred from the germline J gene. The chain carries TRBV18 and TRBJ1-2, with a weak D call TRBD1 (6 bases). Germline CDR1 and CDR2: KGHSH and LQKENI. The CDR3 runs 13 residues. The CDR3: CAGASSRGYGYTF. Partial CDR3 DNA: TGTGCAGGGGCGTCCTCCAGGGGCTATGGC.

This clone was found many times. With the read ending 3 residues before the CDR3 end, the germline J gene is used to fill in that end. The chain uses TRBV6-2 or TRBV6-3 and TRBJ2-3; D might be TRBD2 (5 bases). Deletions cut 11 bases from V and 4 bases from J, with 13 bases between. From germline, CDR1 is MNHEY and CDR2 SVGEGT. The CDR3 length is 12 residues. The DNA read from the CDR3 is TGTGCCTACGGGGAGAGGGCAGATACG. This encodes CAYGERADT. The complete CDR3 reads CAYGERADTQYF.

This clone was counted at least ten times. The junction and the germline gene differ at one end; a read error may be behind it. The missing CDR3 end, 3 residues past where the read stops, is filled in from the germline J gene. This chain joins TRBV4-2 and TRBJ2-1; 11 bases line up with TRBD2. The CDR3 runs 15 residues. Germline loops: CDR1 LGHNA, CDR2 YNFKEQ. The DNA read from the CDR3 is TGCGCCAGCAGCTCTGGGACTAGCGGAGTCAATGAG. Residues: CASSSGTSGVNE. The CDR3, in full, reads CASSSGTSGVNEQFF.

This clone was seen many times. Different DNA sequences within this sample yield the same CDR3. CDR3 DNA (partial): TGTGCCATCAGGGGACAGGGGAGCACCGGGGAG. This sequence encodes CAIRGQGSTGE. Given in full, the CDR3 is CAIRGQGSTGELFF. The chain uses TRBV10-3 and TRBJ2-2, with TRBD1 identical over 10 bases. The DNA ends 3 residues before the CDR3 does, and the rest of the CDR3 is filled in from the germline J gene. Germline lookup yields CDR1 ENHRY and CDR2 SYGVKD. The CDR3 is 14 residues long. V lost 6 bases and J lost 4; bases outside the gene matches: 2.

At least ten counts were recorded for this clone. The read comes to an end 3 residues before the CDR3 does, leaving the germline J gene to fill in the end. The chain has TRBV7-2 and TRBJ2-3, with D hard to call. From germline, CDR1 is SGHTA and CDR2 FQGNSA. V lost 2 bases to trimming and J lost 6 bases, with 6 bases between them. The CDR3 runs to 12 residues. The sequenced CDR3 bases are TGTGCCAGCAGCTTAAGGTGGGATACG. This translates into CASSLRWDT. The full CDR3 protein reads CASSLRWDTQYF.

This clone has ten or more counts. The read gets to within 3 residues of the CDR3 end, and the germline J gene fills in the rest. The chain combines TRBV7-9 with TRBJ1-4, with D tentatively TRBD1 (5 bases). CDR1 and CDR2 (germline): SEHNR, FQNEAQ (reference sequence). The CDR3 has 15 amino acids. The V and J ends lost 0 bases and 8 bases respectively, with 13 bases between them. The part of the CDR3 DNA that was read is TGTGCCAGCAGCTTAGCGTTGCAGAGGGGAGAAAAA. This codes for CASSLALQRGEK. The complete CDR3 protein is CASSLALQRGEKLFF. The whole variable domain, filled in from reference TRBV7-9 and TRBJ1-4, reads DTGVSQNPRHKITKRGQNVTFRCDPISEHNRLYWYRQTLGQGPEFLTYFQNEAQLEKSRLLSDRFSAERPKGSFSTLEIQRTEQGDSAMYLCASSLALQRGEKLFFGSGTQLSVL.

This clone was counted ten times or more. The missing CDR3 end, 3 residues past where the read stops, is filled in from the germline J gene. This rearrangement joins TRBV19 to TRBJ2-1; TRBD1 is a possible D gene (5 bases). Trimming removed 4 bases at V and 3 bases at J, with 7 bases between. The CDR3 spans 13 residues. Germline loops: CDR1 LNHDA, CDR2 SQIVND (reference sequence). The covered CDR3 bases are TGTGCCAGTAGTAGGGGCAGCTACAATGAG. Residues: CASSRGSYNE. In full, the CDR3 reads CASSRGSYNEQFF. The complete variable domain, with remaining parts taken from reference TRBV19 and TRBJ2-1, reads DGGITQSPKYLFRKEGQNVTLSCEQNLNHDAMYWYRQDPGQGLRLIYYSQIVNDFQKGDIAEGYSVSREKKESFPLTVTSAQKNPTAFYLCASSRGSYNEQFFGPGTRLTVL.

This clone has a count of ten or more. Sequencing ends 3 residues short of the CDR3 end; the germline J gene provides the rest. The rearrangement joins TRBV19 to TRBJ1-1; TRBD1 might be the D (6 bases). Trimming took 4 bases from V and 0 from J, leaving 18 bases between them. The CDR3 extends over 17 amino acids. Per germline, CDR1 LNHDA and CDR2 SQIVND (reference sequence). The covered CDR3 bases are TGTGCCAGTAGTACCTCGGTGAAGGGGGGGATGAACACTGAA. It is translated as CASSTSVKGGMNTE. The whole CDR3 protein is CASSTSVKGGMNTEAFF.

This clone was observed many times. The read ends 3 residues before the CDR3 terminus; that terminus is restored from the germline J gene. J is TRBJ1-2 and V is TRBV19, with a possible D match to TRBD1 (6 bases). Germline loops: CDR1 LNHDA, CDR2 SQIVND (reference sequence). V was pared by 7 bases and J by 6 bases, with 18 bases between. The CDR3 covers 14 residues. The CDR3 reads CASTPRGYENGYTF. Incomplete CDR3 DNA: TGTGCCAGTACACCTAGGGGGTATGAGAATGGC.

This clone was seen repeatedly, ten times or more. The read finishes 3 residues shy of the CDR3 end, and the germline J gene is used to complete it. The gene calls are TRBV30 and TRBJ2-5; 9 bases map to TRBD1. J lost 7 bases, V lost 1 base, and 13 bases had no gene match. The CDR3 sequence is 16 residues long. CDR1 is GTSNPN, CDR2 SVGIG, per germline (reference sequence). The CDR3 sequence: CAWSDRGPPHKRTQYF. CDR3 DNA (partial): TGTGCCTGGAGTGACAGGGGGCCGCCCCACAAGCGGACC.

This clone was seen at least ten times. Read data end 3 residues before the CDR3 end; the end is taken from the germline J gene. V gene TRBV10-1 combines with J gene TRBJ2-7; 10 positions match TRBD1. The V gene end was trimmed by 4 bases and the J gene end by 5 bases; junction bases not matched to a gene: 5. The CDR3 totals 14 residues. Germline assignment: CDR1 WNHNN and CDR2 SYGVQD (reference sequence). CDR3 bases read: TGCGCCAGCAGTGGGGACAGGGGCCGCGACGAG. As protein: CASSGDRGRDE. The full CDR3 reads CASSGDRGRDEQYF.